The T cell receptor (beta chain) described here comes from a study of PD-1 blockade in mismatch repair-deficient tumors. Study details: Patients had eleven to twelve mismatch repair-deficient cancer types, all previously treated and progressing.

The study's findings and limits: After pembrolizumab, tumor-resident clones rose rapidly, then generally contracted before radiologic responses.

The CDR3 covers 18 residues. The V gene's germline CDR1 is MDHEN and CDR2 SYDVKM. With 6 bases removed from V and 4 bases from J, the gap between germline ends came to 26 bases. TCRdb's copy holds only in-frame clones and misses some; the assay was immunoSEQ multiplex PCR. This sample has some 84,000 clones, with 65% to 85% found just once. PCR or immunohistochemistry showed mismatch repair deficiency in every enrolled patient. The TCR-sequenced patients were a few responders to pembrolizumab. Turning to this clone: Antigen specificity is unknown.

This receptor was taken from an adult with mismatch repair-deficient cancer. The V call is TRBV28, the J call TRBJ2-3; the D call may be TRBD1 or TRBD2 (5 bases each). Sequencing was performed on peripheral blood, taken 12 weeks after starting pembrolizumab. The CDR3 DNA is TGTGCCAGCAGCTCTATTTCCGGGACCCACCGCGATGCAGATACGCAGTATTTT. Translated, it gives CASSSISGTHRDADTQYF.